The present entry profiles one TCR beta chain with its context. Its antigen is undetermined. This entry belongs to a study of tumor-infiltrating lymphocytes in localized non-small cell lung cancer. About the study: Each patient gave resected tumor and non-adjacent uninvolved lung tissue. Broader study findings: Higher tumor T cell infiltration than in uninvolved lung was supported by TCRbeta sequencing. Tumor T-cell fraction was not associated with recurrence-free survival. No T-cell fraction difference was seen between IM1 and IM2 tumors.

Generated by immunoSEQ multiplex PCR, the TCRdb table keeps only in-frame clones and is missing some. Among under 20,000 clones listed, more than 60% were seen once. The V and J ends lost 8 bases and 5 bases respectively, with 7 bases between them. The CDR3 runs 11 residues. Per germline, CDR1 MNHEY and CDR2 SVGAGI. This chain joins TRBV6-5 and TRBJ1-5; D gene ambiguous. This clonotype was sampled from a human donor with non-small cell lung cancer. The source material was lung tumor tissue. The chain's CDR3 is CASGLYQPQHF. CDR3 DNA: TGTGCCAGCGGCCTTTATCAGCCCCAGCATTTT.